This T cell receptor (beta chain) was obtained from a study of immune heterogeneity within non-small cell lung tumors. The overall study: It was found that the tumors were a handful of squamous cell carcinomas, around 11 non-squamous carcinomas and 1 not otherwise specified. Study-level results: Although only moderate, the correlation of local T-cell clonality with local tumor mutational burden was significant (R around 0.37). Patients largely differed in their high-frequency T-cell receptor beta clonotypes. Tumor sites in a patient shared identical dominant CDR3 beta clonotypes and also carried site-unique high-frequency clones.

About this clonotype: Antigen specificity is unknown.

The TCR beta CDR3 region was amplified by multiplex PCR employing 32 V and 13 J primers. A single record per CDR3 protein comes from TCRdb applying MiXCR to the multiplex PCR reads. The sample lists 8,500 to 13,000 distinct CDR3 sequences, about 25% occurring once. As template, the study used bulk tumor genomic DNA at 600 to 700 ng per sample. Biopsies that were spaced far apart were taken, several per primary tumor, during surgery. Curative surgery was undertaken by patients, who had untreated, newly diagnosed non-small cell lung cancer. V lost 6 bases and J lost 5; bases outside the gene matches: 5. This CDR3 has 14 amino acids. The germline gives CDR1 ENHRY, CDR2 SYGVKD.

The sample consisted of lung tumor tissue. This chain uses TRBV10-3 with TRBJ1-3; 9 nucleotides match TRBD1. This receptor was identified in a man aged 50-60 years with non-small cell lung cancer. The CDR3 region is CAISQGTGRNTIYF. The DNA of the CDR3 is TGTGCCATCAGCCAGGGGACAGGGAGAAACACCATATATTTT.